This TCR beta chain came from a study of T cell repertoires in cytomegalovirus infection (dated by TCRdb to about 2019). About the study as a whole: The peptide stimulations were aimed at well-studied HLA-B-restricted epitopes as well as recently identified HLA-C-restricted CMV epitopes, whose presentation resists viral immunomodulation. Donor HLA type was relevant to the analysis, as public TCR beta signatures indicated carriage of CMV infection together with the matching HLA type. Summary of the overall study and its limitations: In the ex vivo response, HLA-C-restricted CMV-specific TCR beta clonotypes were dominant, and in two of eight donors the single most frequent clonotype came from this HLA-C-restricted group. Cumulative frequency of public TCR beta family members discriminated carriers of CMV infection plus the relevant HLA type in this cohort and an independent roughly 350-donor cohort.

The sequencing machine was an Illumina HiSeq 1500. Clones were called with MiXCR by TCRdb after fastp trimmed the public reads at Q25, and only in-frame beta chains were retained. Each CDR3 protein gets just one entry, which takes the most common genes and DNA from the rows behind it. This sample holds about 310,000 distinct CDR3 sequences; 20% to 30% were observed only once. The ten most abundant clones make up about 14% of the sample. As regards this clonotype: What antigen it recognizes has not been identified. No base qualities exist here, and no much larger clone lies one base off it.

What this sample's treatment or condition label stands for: in vitro stimulation with specific CMV peptide epitopes to enrich CMV-specific T cells. The CDR3, cysteine through phenylalanine, is 14 amino acids long. CDR3 DNA only is kept here, 42 bases in frame from base 1. V loses 8 bases of germline sequence and J loses 6 bases, and the interval between the two ends is 22 bases. The germline V gene encodes CDR1 DFQATT and CDR2 SNEGSKA (reference sequence). The receptor was isolated from a human donor in good health (CMV status not recorded). Some clones in this sample may be carry-over from other donors' samples. This sequence uses TRBV20-1 and TRBJ2-5, with a tentative D call of TRBD1 or TRBD2, each matching 5 bases. This specimen was cultured PBMCs, taken from culture after CMV antigen stimulation. The CDR3 protein sequence reads: CSQHRDLNPKTQYF. The nucleotide sequence is TGCAGTCAACATCGGGACCTGAATCCGAAGACCCAGTACTTC.